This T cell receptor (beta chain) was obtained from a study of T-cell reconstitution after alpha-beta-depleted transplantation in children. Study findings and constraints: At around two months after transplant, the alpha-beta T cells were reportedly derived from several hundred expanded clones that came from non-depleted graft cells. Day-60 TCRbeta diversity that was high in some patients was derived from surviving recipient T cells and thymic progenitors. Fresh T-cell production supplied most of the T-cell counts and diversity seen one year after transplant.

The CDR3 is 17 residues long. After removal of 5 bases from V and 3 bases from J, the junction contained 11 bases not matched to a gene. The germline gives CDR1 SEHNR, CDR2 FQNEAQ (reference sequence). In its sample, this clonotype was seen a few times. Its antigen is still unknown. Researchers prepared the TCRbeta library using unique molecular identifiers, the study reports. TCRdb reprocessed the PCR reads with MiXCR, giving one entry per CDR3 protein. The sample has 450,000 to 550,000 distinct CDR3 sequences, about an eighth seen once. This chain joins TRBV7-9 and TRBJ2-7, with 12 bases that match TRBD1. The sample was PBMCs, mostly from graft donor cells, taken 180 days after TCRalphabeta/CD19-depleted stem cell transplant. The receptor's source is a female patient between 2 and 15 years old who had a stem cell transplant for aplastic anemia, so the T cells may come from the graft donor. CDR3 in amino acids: CASSPNPRDRGLYEQYF. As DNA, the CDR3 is TGTGCCAGCAGCCCGAACCCCCGGGACAGGGGGCTCTACGAGCAGTACTTC.